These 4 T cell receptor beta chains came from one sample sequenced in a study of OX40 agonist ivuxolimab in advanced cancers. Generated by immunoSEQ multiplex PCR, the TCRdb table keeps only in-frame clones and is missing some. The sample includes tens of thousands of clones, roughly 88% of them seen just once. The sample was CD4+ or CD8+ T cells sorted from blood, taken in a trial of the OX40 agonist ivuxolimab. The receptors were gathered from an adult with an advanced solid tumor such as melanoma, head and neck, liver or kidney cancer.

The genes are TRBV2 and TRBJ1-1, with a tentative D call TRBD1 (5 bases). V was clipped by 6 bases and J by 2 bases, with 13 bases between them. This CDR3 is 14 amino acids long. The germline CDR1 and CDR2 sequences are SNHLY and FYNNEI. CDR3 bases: TGTGCCAGCAGGGGGGGGTACGGAAACACTGAAGCTTTCTTT. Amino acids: CASRGGYGNTEAFF. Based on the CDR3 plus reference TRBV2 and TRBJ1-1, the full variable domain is EPEVTQTPSHQVTQMGQEVILRCVPISNHLYFYWYRQILGQKVEFLVSFYNNEISEKSEIFDDQFSVERPDGSNFTLKIRSTKLEDSAMYFCASRGGYGNTEAFFGQGTRLTVV.

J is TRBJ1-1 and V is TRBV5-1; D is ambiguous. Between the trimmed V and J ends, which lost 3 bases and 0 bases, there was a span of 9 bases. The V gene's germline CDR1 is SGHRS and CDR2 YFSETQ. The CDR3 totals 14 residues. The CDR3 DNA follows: TGCGCCAGCAGCTCCGGCCACCTGAACACTGAAGCTTTCTTT. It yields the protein CASSSGHLNTEAFF.

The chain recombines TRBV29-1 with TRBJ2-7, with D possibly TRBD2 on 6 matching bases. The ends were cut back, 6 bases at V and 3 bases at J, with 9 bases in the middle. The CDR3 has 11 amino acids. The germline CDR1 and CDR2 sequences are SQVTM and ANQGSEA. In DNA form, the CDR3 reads TGCAGCGTGGAGGGGAACTACGAGCAGTACTTC. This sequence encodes CSVEGNYEQYF.

The CDR3 here is CAYRQEGTYGYTF. CDR3 DNA sequence: TGTGCCTACCGCCAAGAGGGGACCTATGGCTACACCTTC. This chain uses TRBV30 with TRBJ1-2, with a possible D match to TRBD1 (5 bases). CDR1 is GTSNPN and CDR2 is SVGIG in the germline V gene (reference sequence). The CDR3 runs to 13 residues. V was clipped by 7 bases and J by 4 bases, with 16 bases between them.